These 7 T cell receptor beta chains share one sample of origin, sequenced in a study of sequential checkpoint blockade in melanoma. TCRdb's table, derived via immunoSEQ multiplex PCR, lists solely in-frame clones and lacks some. The data show around 3,700 clones, with approximately 57% seen just once and approximately 22% held by the top ten. Stated treatment: randomized to nivolumab then ipilimumab (arm A) or the reverse (arm B). The starting material was CD8+ T cells sorted from blood (inferred from file names), obtained from a patient given nivolumab and ipilimumab in sequence. The receptors derive from a human patient with melanoma. Some clones in this sample may be carry-over from other donors' samples.

A single count supports this clone. This rearrangement joins TRBV11-2 to TRBJ1-3; tentatively, D is TRBD1 (6 bases). The CDR3 has 14 residues. The V end was cut by 0 bases, the J end by 4 bases, with 7 bases between. Germline V gene sequence: CDR1 SGHAT, CDR2 FQNNGV. The CDR3 here is CASSLDRGGNTIYF. The CDR3 DNA is TGTGCCAGCAGCTTAGACAGGGGAGGAAACACCATATATTTT. Drawing the rest from reference TRBV11-2 and TRBJ1-3, the complete variable domain is EAGVAQSPRYKIIEKRQSVAFWCNPISGHATLYWYQQILGQGPKLLIQFQNNGVVDDSQLPKDRFSAERLKGVDSTLKIQPAKLEDSAVYLCASSLDRGGNTIYFGEGSWLTVV.

There are a few counts of this clone. Written as DNA, the CDR3 is TGTGCCAGCAGCTTACGGGAATTTGACACCGGGGAGCTGTTTTTT. Its translation: CASSLREFDTGELFF. The J gene is TRBJ2-2, the V gene TRBV11-2; the D gene is possibly TRBD2 (5 bases). The CDR3 has 15 amino acids. Germline V CDR1 and CDR2: SGHAT, FQNNGV. V lost 2 bases and J lost 3, with 10 bases in between.

This chain connects TRBV6-4 to TRBJ2-3; D is ambiguous. V was pared by 5 bases and J by 3 bases, with 12 bases between. There are 14 residues in the CDR3. CDR1 is MRHNA and CDR2 is SNTAGT in the germline V gene. The CDR3 DNA sequence: TGTGCCAGCAGTTCGAGCGCGGAAACAGATACGCAGTATTTT. It specifies CASSSSAETDTQYF.

This clone was seen more than once but under ten times. The rearrangement uses TRBV6-1 and TRBJ2-7; no reliable D call. CDR1 is MNHNS, CDR2 SASEGT, per germline. The CDR3 is 15 residues long. Trimming took 1 base from V and 6 from J, leaving 16 bases between them. CDR3 coding DNA: TGTGCCAGCAGTGAAGTCTCACTTAGTTCCACCGAGCAGTACTTC. Protein product: CASSEVSLSSTEQYF.

There are a few counts of this clone. Germline and junction disagree at one end, which may indicate a read error. This chain links TRBV7-9 with TRBJ1-4; 7 nucleotides align to TRBD1. CDR3 size: 15 residues. Germline lookup yields CDR1 SEHNR and CDR2 FQNEAQ (reference sequence). This CDR3 is CASSQEETGSEKLFF. In DNA, the CDR3 is TGCGCCAGCAGCCAAGAAGAGACAGGGAGTGAAAAACTGTTTTTT.

This chain joins TRBV5-1 and TRBJ1-2, with TRBD1 identical over 8 bases. V gave up 0 bases and J gave up 7 bases; unmatched junction bases: 2. CDR1 is SGHRS, CDR2 YFSETQ, per germline. The CDR3 contains 13 residues. The CDR3 region is CASSLGQGFGYTF. The CDR3 region has the DNA TGCGCCAGCAGCTTGGGACAGGGGTTTGGCTACACCTTC.

This chain connects TRBV6-4 to TRBJ2-3, with D hard to call. Trimming took 3 bases from V and 1 from J, leaving 11 bases between them. The V gene's germline CDR1 is MRHNA and CDR2 SNTAGT. This CDR3 has 15 amino acids. In DNA, the CDR3 is TGTGCCAGCAGTGAAGTTGGCTCAGGCACAGATACGCAGTATTTT. This sequence encodes CASSEVGSGTDTQYF.